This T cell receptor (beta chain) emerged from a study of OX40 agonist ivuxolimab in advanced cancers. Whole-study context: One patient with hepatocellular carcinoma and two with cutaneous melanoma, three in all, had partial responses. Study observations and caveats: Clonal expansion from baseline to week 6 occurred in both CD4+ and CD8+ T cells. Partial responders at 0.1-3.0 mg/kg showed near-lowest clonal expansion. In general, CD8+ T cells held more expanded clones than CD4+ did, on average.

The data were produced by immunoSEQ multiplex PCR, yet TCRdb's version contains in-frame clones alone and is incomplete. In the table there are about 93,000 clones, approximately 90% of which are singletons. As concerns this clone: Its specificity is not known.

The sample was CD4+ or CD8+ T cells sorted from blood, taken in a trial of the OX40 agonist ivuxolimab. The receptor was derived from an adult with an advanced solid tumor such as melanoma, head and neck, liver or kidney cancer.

CDR3 sequence reads: CASSFPSGSEQFF. The DNA of the CDR3 is TGTGCCAGCAGCTTCCCCAGCGGGAGTGAGCAGTTCTTC. V is TRBV11-2 and J is TRBJ2-1; 8 positions match TRBD2. V lost 3 bases and J lost 9; bases outside the gene matches: 4. Per germline, CDR1 SGHAT and CDR2 FQNNGV. This CDR3 is built from 13 residues.